These T cell receptor beta chains were read from a single sample in a study of blood T cell repertoires in COVID-19. TCRdb's copy holds only in-frame clones and misses some; the assay was immunoSEQ multiplex PCR. The table shows 120,000 or so clones, with around nine tenths occurring only once. Material for sequencing was peripheral blood. All receptors derive from a woman older than 75 with acute or convalescent COVID-19. CDR3s include the opening cysteine and the closing phenylalanine or tryptophan. D genes are given only for firm matches. Clone size is stated in some rows and not others, as once, few, many or a class when expanded.

abundance	j_gene	d_gene	v_gene	CDR3nt	CDR3aa
.	TRBJ1-2	.	TRBV5-8	TGTGCCAGCAGCTTGTTCTCGGCGGGCCACTATGGCTACACCTTC	CASSLFSAGHYGYTF
.	TRBJ1-1	TRBD1	TRBV5-4	TGTGCCAGCAGCTTGGGACCAGGACAGGGAATGAACACTGAAGCTTTCTTT	CASSLGPGQGMNTEAFF
.	TRBJ2-3	TRBD2	TRBV9	TGTGCCAGCAGCGTGGGTAGCGGGGGGTCCCGCATGACGCAGTATTTT	CASSVGSGGSRMTQYF
.	TRBJ1-1	.	TRBV6-1	TGTGCCAGCAGTGACGGTTCGGGTACTGAAGCTTTCTTT	CASSDGSGTEAFF
once	TRBJ2-2	TRBD2	TRBV6-4	TGTGCCAGCAGTGAACTAGCGGGAAGCGGGGAGCTGTTTTTT	CASSELAGSGELFF
.	TRBJ1-5	TRBD1	TRBV6-5	TGTGCCAGCAGTTCGACAGGGGGGCGTCAGCCCCAGCATTTT	CASSSTGGRQPQHF
.	TRBJ1-5	TRBD1	TRBV18	TGTGCCAGCTCCCCGGACAGGGACGGACGGCAGCCCCAGCATTTT	CASSPDRDGRQPQHF
.	TRBJ2-7	.	TRBV5-4	TGTGCCAGCAGCCCAGGCTCCTACGAGCAGTACTTC	CASSPGSYEQYF
.	TRBJ1-4	.	TRBV6-5	TGTGCCAGCAGGACCACAGGCACAACTAATGAAAAACTGTTTTTT	CASRTTGTTNEKLFF
.	TRBJ2-7	TRBD1	TRBV7-3	TGTGCCAGCAGGTCAATTGGACAGGTAAACCGTAAGTACTTC	CASRSIGQVNRKYF
once	TRBJ2-3	.	TRBV9	TGTGCCAGCAGCGTAGGGCCGAACACAGATACGCAGTATTTT	CASSVGPNTDTQYF
.	TRBJ2-7	TRBD2	TRBV4-1	TGCGCCAGCAGCCAGGAGGGACTAGCGGTCTGGGAGCAGTACTTC	CASSQEGLAVWEQYF
.	TRBJ2-7	.	TRBV4-1	TGCGCCAGCAGCCAAGAGACAGTCCGAGGATACGAGCAGTACTTC	CASSQETVRGYEQYF
few	TRBJ1-2	TRBD1	TRBV11-2	TGTGCCAGCAGCTTAGATGGGGCGGTGAAGGACAGGGGGCCTGGCTACACCTTC	CASSLDGAVKDRGPGYTF
.	TRBJ1-6	TRBD1	TRBV7-6	TGTGCCAGCAGCCGACAGGGCCTTGCGCCTAATTCACCCCTCCACTTT	CASSRQGLAPNSPLHF
.	TRBJ1-5	.	TRBV27	TGTGCCAGCAGTTTGGCGGGTGGGAGCAATCAGCCCCAGCATTTT	CASSLAGGSNQPQHF
.	TRBJ2-7	TRBD1	TRBV10-1	TGCGCCAGCAGTGTATACAGGGGCGAGCAGTACTTC	CASSVYRGEQYF